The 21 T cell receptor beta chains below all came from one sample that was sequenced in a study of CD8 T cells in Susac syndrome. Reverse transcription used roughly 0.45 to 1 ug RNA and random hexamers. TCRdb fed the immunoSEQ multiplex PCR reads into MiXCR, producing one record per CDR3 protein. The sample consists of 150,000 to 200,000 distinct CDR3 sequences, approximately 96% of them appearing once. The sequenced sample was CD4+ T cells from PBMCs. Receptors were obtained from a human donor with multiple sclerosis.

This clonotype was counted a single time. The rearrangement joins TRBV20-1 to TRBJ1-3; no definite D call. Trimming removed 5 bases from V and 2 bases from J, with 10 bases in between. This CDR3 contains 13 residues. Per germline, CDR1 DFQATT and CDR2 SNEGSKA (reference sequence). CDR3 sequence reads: CSALSSPGNTIYF. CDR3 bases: TGCAGTGCTCTCAGTAGCCCTGGAAACACCATATATTTT.

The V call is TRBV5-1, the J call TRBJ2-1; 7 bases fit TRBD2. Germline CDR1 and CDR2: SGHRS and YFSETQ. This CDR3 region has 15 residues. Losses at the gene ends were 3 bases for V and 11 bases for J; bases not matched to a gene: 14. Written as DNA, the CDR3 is TGCGCCAGCAGCTGGGGCGGCCGGGAGGAGGTGAAGCAGTTCTTC. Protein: CASSWGGREEVKQFF.

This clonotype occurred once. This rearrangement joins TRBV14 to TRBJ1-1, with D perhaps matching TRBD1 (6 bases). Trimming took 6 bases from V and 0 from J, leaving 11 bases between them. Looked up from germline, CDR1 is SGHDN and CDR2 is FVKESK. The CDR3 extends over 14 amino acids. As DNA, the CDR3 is TGTGCCAGCAGAATTGGACAGATGAACACTGAAGCTTTCTTT. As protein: CASRIGQMNTEAFF.

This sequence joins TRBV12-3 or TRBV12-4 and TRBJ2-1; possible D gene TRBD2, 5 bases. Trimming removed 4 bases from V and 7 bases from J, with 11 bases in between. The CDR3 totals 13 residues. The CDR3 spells CASSYGVPNEQFF. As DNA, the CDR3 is TGTGCCAGCAGTTACGGGGTCCCAAATGAGCAGTTCTTC.

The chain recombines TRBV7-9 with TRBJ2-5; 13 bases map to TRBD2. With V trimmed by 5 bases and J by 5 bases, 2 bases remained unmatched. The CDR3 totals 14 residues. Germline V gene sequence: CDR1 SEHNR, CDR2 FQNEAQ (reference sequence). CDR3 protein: CASSTSGGDETQYF. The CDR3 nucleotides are TGTGCCAGCAGCACTAGCGGGGGGGACGAGACCCAGTACTTC.

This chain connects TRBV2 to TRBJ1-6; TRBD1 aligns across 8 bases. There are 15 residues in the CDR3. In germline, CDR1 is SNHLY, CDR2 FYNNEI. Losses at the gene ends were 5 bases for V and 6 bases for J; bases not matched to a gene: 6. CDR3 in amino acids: CASSQDRGGNSPLHF. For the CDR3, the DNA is TGTGCCAGCAGTCAAGACAGGGGTGGTAATTCACCCCTCCACTTT.

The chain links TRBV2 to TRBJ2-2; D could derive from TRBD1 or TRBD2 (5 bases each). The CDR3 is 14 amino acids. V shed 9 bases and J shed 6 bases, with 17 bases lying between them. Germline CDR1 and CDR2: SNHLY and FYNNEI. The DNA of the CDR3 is TGTGCCAGGGGCCGGGGCCCTGGGCCCGGGGAGCTGTTTTTT. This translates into CARGRGPGPGELFF.

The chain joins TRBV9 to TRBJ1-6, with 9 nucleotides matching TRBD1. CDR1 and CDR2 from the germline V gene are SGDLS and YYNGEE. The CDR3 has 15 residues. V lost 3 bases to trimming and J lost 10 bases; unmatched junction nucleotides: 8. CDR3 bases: TGTGCCAGCAGCGCCTTGGGGACAGGGCAATCACCCCTCCACTTT. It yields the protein CASSALGTGQSPLHF. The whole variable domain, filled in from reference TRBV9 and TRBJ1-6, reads DSGVTQTPKHLITATGQRVTLRCSPRSGDLSVYWYQQSLDQGLQFLIQYYNGEERAKGNILERFSAQQFPDLHSELNLSSLELGDSALYFCASSALGTGQSPLHFGNGTRLTVT.

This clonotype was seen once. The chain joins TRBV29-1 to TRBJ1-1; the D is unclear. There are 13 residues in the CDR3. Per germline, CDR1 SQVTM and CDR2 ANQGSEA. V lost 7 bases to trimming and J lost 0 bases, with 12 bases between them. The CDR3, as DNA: TGCAGCGGCAGGACGGGCATGAACACTGAAGCTTTCTTT. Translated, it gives CSGRTGMNTEAFF.

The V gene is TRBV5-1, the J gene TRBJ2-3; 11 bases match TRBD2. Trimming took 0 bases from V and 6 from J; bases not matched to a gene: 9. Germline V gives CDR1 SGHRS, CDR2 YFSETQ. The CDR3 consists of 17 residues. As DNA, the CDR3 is TGCGCCAGCAGCTTGGCGGATACTAGCGGGGGAATGGATACGCAGTATTTT. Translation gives CASSLADTSGGMDTQYF.

CDR3 region: CASSLGFGNQPQHF. Written as DNA, the CDR3 is TGCGCCAGCAGCTTGGGATTTGGCAATCAGCCCCAGCATTTT. The J gene is TRBJ1-5, the V gene TRBV5-1; D is ambiguous. The CDR3 consists of 14 residues. The V end was cut by 0 bases, the J end by 2 bases, with 6 bases between. Germline lookup yields CDR1 SGHRS and CDR2 YFSETQ.

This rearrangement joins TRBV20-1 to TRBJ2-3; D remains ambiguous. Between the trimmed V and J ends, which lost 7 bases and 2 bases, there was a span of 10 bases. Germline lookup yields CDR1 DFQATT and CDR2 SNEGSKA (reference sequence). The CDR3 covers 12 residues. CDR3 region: CSVVRSTDTQYF. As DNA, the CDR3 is TGCAGTGTCGTTCGTTCCACAGATACGCAGTATTTT.

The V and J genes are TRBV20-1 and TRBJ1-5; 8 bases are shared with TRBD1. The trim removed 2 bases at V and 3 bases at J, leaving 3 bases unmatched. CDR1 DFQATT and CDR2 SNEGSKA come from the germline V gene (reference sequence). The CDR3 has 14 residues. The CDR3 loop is CSARTDRDNQPQHF. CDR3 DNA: TGCAGTGCTAGAACGGACAGGGACAATCAGCCCCAGCATTTT.

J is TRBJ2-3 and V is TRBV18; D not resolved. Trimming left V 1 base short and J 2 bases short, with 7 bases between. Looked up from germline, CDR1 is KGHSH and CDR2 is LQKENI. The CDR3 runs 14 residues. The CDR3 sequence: CASSPLASTDTQYF. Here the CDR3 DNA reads TGTGCCAGCTCACCACTAGCCTCCACAGATACGCAGTATTTT.

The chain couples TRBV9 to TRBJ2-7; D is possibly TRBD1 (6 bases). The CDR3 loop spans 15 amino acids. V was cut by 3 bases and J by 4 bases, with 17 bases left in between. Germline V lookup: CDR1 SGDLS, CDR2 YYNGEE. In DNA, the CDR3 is TGTGCCAGCAGCGGACAGGCCACCCCGGGGTACGAGCAGTACTTC. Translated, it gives CASSGQATPGYEQYF.

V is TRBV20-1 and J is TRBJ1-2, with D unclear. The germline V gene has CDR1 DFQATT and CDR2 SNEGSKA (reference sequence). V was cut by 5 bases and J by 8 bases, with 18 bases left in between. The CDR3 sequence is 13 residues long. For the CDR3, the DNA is TGCAGTGCTTATCCAATCCATATTTCAGGCTACACCTTC. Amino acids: CSAYPIHISGYTF.

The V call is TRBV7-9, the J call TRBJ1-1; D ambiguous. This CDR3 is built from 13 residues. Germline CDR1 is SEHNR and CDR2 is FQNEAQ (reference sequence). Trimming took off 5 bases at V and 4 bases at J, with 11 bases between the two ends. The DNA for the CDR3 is TGTGCCAGCAGCCACAAGGCGGGCACTGAAGCTTTCTTT. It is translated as CASSHKAGTEAFF.

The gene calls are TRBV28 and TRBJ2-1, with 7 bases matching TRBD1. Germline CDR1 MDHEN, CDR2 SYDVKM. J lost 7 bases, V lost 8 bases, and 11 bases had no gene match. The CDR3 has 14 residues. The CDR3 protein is CASHRGFPVNEQFF. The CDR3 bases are TGTGCCAGCCACAGGGGTTTCCCCGTTAATGAGCAGTTCTTC.

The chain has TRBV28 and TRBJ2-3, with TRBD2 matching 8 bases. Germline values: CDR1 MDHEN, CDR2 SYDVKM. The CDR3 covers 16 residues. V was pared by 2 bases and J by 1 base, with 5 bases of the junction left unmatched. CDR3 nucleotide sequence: TGTGCCAGCAGTTTACCTGGGCGGGGGGGCACAGATACGCAGTATTTT. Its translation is CASSLPGRGGTDTQYF.

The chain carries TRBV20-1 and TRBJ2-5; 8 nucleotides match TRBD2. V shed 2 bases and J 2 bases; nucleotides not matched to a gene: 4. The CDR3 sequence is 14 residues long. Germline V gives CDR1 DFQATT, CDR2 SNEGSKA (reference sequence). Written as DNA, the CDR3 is TGCAGTGCTAGACTCCAGCGGGGGCAAGAGACCCAGTACTTC. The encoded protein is CSARLQRGQETQYF.

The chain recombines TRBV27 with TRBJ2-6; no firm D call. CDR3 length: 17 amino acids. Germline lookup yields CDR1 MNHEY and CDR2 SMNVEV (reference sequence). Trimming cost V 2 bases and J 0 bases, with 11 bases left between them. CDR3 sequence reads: CASSLVAGISGANVLTF. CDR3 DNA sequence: TGTGCCAGCAGTTTAGTCGCAGGTATCTCTGGGGCCAACGTCCTGACTTTC.